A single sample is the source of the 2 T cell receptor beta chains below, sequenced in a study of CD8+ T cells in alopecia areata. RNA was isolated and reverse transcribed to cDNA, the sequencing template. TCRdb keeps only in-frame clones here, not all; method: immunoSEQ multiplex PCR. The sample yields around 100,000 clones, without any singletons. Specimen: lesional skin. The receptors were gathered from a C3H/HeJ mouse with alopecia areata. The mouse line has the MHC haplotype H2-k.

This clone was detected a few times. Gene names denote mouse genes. CDR3 residues: CTCSALQGTDAEQFF. The CDR3 bases that were read are TGCACCTGCAGTGCCCTACAGGGGACGGATGCT. The chain employs TRBV1 and TRBJ2-1; TRBD1 matches at 7 bases. The CDR3 goes on 4 residues after the read ends, and that part is filled in from the germline J gene. The J segment lost 5 bases and the V segment lost 3 bases, leaving 7 bases of the junction unmatched. Per the germline V gene, CDR1 is NSQYPW and CDR2 is LRSPGD (reference sequence). This CDR3 contains 15 residues.

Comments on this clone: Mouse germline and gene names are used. The CDR3 loop is CAAGKGGRGDTQYF. Incomplete CDR3 DNA: TGTGCCGCAGGGAAGGGGGGGCGCGGTGAC. V and J are TRBV13-3 and TRBJ2-5; the match to TRBD2 covers 8 bases. The read falls 4 residues short of the CDR3 end, and the missing part is taken from the germline J gene. This CDR3 has 14 amino acids. In germline, CDR1 is NNHDY, CDR2 SYVADS.